This note documents a single TCR beta chain sequence. The protocol was immunoSEQ multiplex PCR, while the TCRdb copy is restricted to in-frame clones and leaves out a portion. The data show approximately 400,000 clones, approximately 95% seen once. Trimming removed 3 bases from V and 1 base from J, with 12 bases in between. In germline, CDR1 is WNHNN, CDR2 SYGVQD (reference sequence). The CDR3 extends over 15 amino acids. The sample belongs to a study of shared T cell receptors in the human thymus. This clonotype originated in a human donor. The rearrangement uses TRBV10-1 and TRBJ1-1, with D tentatively TRBD1 (5 bases). Sequencing was done on a sample of thymocytes. The CDR3 loop reads CASSDRDGENTEAFF. The CDR3 DNA follows: TGCGCCAGCAGTGACAGGGACGGTGAGAACACTGAAGCTTTCTTT.